The 5 T cell receptor beta chains below all came from one sample that was sequenced in a study of lymphopenia after photon versus proton radiotherapy. Using immunoSEQ multiplex PCR, the repertoire was profiled, and TCRdb retains in-frame clones only, with some absent. The data hold over 30,000 clones, with over 75% observed a single time. The source was peripheral blood, collected from a patient treated with proton-based radiotherapy. Receptors originate from a woman aged 70-85 years with pancreatic cancer.

V usage is TRBV7-8 and J usage is TRBJ2-1; D gene ambiguous. The CDR3 length is 12 residues. CDR1 and CDR2 (germline): SGHVS, FQNEAQ. Trimming removed 3 bases at V and 9 bases at J, with 9 bases between. The CDR3 loop is CASSFRLGEQFF. CDR3 bases: TGTGCCAGCAGCTTTCGACTGGGTGAGCAGTTCTTC.

V usage is TRBV5-1 and J usage is TRBJ2-3; either TRBD1 or TRBD2 may supply D (5 bases each). Trimming took off 4 bases at V and 4 bases at J, with 10 bases between the two ends. The CDR3 is 13 amino acids. Germline-derived CDR1 and CDR2 are SGHRS and YFSETQ. As DNA, the CDR3 is TGCGCCAGCAGCGCCAGAGGGGCAGATACGCAGTATTTT. It codes for CASSARGADTQYF.

The chain joins TRBV6-5 to TRBJ2-7; 7 bases are a match to TRBD1. The junction had 5 bases not matched to a gene; V was cut back by 6 bases and J by 0 bases. Germline CDR1 and CDR2: MNHEY and SVGAGI. There are 14 residues in the CDR3. CDR3 in amino acids: CASSSTGSSYEQYF. CDR3 in DNA: TGTGCCAGCAGCTCGACAGGGAGCTCCTACGAGCAGTACTTC.

This clone has more than one count but fewer than ten. The rearrangement links TRBV28 to TRBJ2-3, with D possibly TRBD2 on 5 matching bases. CDR1 is MDHEN, CDR2 SYDVKM, per germline. V was clipped by 11 bases and J by 2 bases, with 20 bases between them. This CDR3 is 15 amino acids long. Written as DNA, the CDR3 is TGTGCCGCCAAGTCAGGAGGAGTCACCACAGATACGCAGTATTTT. Its translation: CAAKSGGVTTDTQYF.

The chain joins TRBV6-1 to TRBJ1-1, with 7 bases that match TRBD1. V was pared by 5 bases and J by 4 bases, with 4 bases of the junction left unmatched. The CDR3 length is 13 residues. CDR1 and CDR2 (germline): MNHNS, SASEGT. As DNA, the CDR3 is TGTGCCAGCAGTCAGGACAGGATCACTGAAGCTTTCTTT. Its translation: CASSQDRITEAFF.